Below, 10 T cell receptor beta chains from the same sample are listed, as sequenced in a study of T cells in localized non-small cell lung cancer. The table came from immunoSEQ multiplex PCR; TCRdb's copy has only in-frame clones and leaves some out. The sample consists of some 3,000 clones, 30% to 45% of them appearing once. Sequenced material: normal lung tissue next to the tumor, taken before any cancer treatment. The receptors originated from a woman between 35 and 75 years old with stage I lung adenocarcinoma.

The rearrangement joins TRBV30 to TRBJ1-2, with 7 nucleotides matching TRBD1. Germline V CDR1 and CDR2: GTSNPN, SVGIG (reference sequence). This CDR3 spans 13 amino acids. V was clipped by 0 bases and J by 4 bases; unmatched bases: 2. The CDR3 here is CAWSVGTVYGYTF. CDR3 nucleotides: TGTGCCTGGAGTGTCGGGACAGTCTATGGCTACACCTTC.

This clone has a single count. The chain combines TRBV28 with TRBJ1-1, with a tentative D call TRBD1 (5 bases). The CDR3 contains 19 residues. Germline V gene data show CDR1 as MDHEN and CDR2 as SYDVKM. The V end was cut by 3 bases, the J end by 0 bases, with 23 bases between. CDR3 sequence reads: CASSFRYRIFGAMNTEAFF. The CDR3 bases are TGTGCCAGCAGTTTTCGGTACCGGATCTTTGGGGCGATGAACACTGAAGCTTTCTTT.

This clone was detected only a few times. The CDR3 DNA reads TGTGCCAGCAGTGAAGTGGCTAGCGGGAGGGTATCGCAGTATTTT. Amino acids: CASSEVASGRVSQYF. The rearrangement uses TRBV6-1 and TRBJ2-3; the match to TRBD2 covers 12 bases. The germline V gene has CDR1 MNHNS and CDR2 SASEGT. This CDR3 contains 15 residues. V was pared by 1 base and J by 10 bases, with 6 bases of the junction left unmatched.

This clone turned up a few times. V and J are TRBV9 and TRBJ1-5; D not certain. Germline assignment: CDR1 SGDLS and CDR2 YYNGEE. V was shortened by 5 bases and J by 2 bases, with 14 bases between the two germline ends. The CDR3 contains 15 residues. The DNA of the CDR3 is TGTGCCAGCAGTGACTCCGCCCGTGGCAATCAGCCCCAGCATTTT. This sequence encodes CASSDSARGNQPQHF. Complete variable domain (other parts from reference TRBV9 and TRBJ1-5): DSGVTQTPKHLITATGQRVTLRCSPRSGDLSVYWYQQSLDQGLQFLIQYYNGEERAKGNILERFSAQQFPDLHSELNLSSLELGDSALYFCASSDSARGNQPQHFGDGTRLSIL.

The chain carries TRBV7-2 and TRBJ2-2; 8 nucleotides agree with TRBD2. Germline V gene data show CDR1 as SGHTA and CDR2 as FQGNSA. The CDR3 covers 15 residues. With 6 bases clipped from V and 7 bases from J, the junction kept 10 bases outside the gene matches. CDR3 region: CASSSGAGDNGELFF. The CDR3 DNA is TGTGCCAGCAGTAGCGGAGCGGGAGATAACGGGGAGCTGTTTTTT.

This chain connects TRBV19 to TRBJ2-1; 9 bases are a match to TRBD2. The CDR3 loop spans 14 amino acids. With 3 bases clipped from V and 8 bases from J, the junction kept 5 bases outside the gene matches. Germline assignment: CDR1 LNHDA and CDR2 SQIVND (reference sequence). In DNA form, the CDR3 reads TGTGCCAGTAGTATGGGACTAGCTTCCCATGAGCAGTTCTTC. Protein product: CASSMGLASHEQFF.

Within the sample, this clone is medium-sized. The chain carries TRBV11-3 and TRBJ2-2, with 9 bases lining up with TRBD1. Germline V gene data show CDR1 as SGHNT and CDR2 as YENEEA. With V trimmed by 5 bases and J by 7 bases, 8 bases remained unmatched. The length of the CDR3 is 15 residues. In DNA form, the CDR3 reads TGTGCCAGCAGCAGAGGGACAGGGTTTGGCGGGGAGCTGTTTTTT. This translates into CASSRGTGFGGELFF.

This clone showed up just once. The J gene is TRBJ1-1, the V gene TRBV19, with no clear D. Germline V gives CDR1 LNHDA, CDR2 SQIVND (reference sequence). This CDR3 contains 12 residues. Trimming shortened V by 7 bases and J by 9 bases, and 15 bases separated the two germline ends. Here the CDR3 reads CASIGSGRKAFF. The DNA for the CDR3 is TGTGCCAGTATCGGCTCGGGCAGGAAAGCTTTCTTT.

This clone has more than one count but fewer than ten. This chain uses TRBV18 with TRBJ2-1; unclear D gene. The V gene's germline CDR1 is KGHSH and CDR2 LQKENI. Trimming left V 4 bases short and J 4 bases short, with 14 bases between. CDR3 length: 15 amino acids. Here the CDR3 reads CASSQSGAIYNEQFF. In DNA form, the CDR3 reads TGTGCCAGCTCACAATCCGGTGCCATTTACAATGAGCAGTTCTTC.

This clone was recorded a few times. This chain connects TRBV2 to TRBJ2-7; 9 bases line up with TRBD1. J gave up 3 bases and V 9 bases, and 12 bases lay outside the gene matches. The CDR3 loop spans 15 amino acids. Germline V gene sequence: CDR1 SNHLY, CDR2 FYNNEI. CDR3 in DNA: TGTGCCAGTGCTCCACAGGGGGCTGTCCTCTACGAGCAGTACTTC. Protein product: CASAPQGAVLYEQYF.